The clone carrying this T cell receptor beta chain has more than one count but fewer than ten. The antigen remains undetermined. This sample was taken from a study of shared clonotypes between healthy human individuals. Study findings and constraints: Sequencing depth was a factor that was expected to affect clonotype sharing among donors.

This CDR3 is 16 amino acids long. V lost 1 base and J 6 bases, leaving 16 bases between the germline ends. Germline V gene lookup returns CDR1 LGHNA and CDR2 YSLEER. Samples underwent the assay at deep level. The table came from immunoSEQ multiplex PCR; TCRdb's copy has only in-frame clones and leaves some out. The table has around 500,000 clones, approximately 79% seen once. The source of this sequence is a middle-aged woman in good health. Some clones in this sample may be carry-over from other donors' samples. The chain has TRBV4-3 and TRBJ1-5; no clear D. What was sequenced was PBMCs. CDR3 nucleotides: TGCGCCAGCAGCCAAGGTCCTCCCATGGGAAGTCAGCCCCAGCATTTT. This sequence encodes CASSQGPPMGSQPQHF.